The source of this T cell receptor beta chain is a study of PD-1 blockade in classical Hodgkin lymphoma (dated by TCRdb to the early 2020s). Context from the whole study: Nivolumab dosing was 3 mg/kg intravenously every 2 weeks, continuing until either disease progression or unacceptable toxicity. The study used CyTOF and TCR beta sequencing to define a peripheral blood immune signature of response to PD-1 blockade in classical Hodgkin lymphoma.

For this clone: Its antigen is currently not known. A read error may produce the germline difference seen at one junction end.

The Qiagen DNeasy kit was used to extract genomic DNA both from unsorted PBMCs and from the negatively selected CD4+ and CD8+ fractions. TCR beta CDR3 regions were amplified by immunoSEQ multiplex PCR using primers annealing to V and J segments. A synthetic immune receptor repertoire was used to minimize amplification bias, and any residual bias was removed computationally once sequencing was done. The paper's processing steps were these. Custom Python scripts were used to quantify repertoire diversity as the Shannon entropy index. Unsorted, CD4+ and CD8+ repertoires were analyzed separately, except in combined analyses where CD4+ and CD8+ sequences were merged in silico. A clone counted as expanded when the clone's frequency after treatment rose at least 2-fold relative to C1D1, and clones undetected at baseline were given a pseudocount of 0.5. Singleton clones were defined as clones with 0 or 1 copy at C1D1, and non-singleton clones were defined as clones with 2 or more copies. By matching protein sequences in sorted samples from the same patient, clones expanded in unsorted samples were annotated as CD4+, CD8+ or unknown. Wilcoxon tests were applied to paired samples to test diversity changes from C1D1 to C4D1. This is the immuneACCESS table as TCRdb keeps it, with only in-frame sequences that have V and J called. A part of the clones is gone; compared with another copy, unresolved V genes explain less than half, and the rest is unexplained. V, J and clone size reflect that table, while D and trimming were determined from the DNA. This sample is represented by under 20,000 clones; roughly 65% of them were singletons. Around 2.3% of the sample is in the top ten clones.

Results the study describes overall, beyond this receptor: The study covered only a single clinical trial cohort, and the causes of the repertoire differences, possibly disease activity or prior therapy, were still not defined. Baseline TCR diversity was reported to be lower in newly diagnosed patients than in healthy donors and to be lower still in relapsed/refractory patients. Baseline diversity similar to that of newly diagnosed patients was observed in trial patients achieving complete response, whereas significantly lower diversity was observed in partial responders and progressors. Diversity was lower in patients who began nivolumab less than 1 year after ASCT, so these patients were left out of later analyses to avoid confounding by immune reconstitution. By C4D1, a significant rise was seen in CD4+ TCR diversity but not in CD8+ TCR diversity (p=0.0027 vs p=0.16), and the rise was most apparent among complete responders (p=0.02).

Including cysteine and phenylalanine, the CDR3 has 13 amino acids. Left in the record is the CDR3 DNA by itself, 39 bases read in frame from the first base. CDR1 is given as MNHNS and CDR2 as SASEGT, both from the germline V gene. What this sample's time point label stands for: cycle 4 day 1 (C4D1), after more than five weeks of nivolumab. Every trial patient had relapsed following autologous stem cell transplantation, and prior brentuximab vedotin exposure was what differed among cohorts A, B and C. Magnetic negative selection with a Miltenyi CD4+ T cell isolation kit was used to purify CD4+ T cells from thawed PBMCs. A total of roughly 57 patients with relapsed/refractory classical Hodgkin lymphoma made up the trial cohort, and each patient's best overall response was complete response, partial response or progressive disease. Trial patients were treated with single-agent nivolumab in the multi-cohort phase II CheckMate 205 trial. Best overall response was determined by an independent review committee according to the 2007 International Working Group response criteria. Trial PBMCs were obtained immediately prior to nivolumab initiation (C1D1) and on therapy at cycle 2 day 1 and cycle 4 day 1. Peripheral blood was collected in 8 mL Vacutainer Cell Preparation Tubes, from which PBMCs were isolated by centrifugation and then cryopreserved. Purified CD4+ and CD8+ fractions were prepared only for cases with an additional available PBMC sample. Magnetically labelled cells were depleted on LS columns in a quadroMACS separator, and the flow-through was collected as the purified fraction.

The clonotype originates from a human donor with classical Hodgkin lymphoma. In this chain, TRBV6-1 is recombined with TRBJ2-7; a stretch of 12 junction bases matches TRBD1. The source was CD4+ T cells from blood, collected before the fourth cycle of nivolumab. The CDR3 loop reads CASSERGDRGLDF. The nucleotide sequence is TGTGCCAGCAGTGAACGGGGGGACAGGGGGCTGGACTTC.